Presented here are 7 T cell receptor beta chains from one specimen sequenced in a study of Ad26.COV2.S vaccination and SARS-CoV-2 variants. TCRdb's copy holds only in-frame clones and misses some; the assay was immunoSEQ multiplex PCR. Among over 300,000 clones listed, about 80% were seen once. As for treatment: 15 to 20 received Ad26.COV2.S at low or high dose, single or two shots; about 5 received placebo; per-sample allocation not given. Day 63 following the first vaccine or placebo injection was when the samples were taken. The sequencing used peripheral blood, collected in a trial of Ad26.COV2.S vaccine versus placebo. All receptors come from a person aged 18-60 years who received the Ad26.COV2.S COVID-19 vaccine or a placebo.

The genes are TRBV10-1 and TRBJ2-1, with 13 positions matching TRBD2. The CDR3 length is 16 residues. CDR1 and CDR2 from the germline V gene are WNHNN and SYGVQD (reference sequence). V lost 4 bases, J lost 7 bases, and 7 bases stayed unmatched. This CDR3 is CASSARLAGGRNEQFF. The CDR3 DNA reads TGCGCCAGCAGTGCCCGACTAGCGGGGGGCCGGAATGAGCAGTTCTTC.

V usage is TRBV12-3 or TRBV12-4 and J usage is TRBJ2-3; D gene uncertain. Trimming removed 3 bases at V and 7 bases at J, with 5 bases between. This CDR3 contains 11 residues. The CDR3 spells CASSFGYTQYF. As DNA, the CDR3 is TGTGCCAGCAGTTTTGGGTATACGCAGTATTTT.

The chain has TRBV5-4 and TRBJ1-1; possible D gene TRBD1, 6 bases. Germline V gene data show CDR1 as SGHNT and CDR2 as YYREEE (reference sequence). Trimming took 3 bases from V and 3 from J, leaving 9 bases between them. This CDR3 contains 13 residues. The CDR3 protein is CASSWDTYTEAFF. CDR3 in DNA: TGTGCCAGCAGCTGGGACACCTACACTGAAGCTTTCTTT.

The chain couples TRBV6-2 or TRBV6-3 to TRBJ1-5, with 7 nucleotides matching TRBD1. With V trimmed by 2 bases and J by 2 bases, 3 bases remained unmatched. Germline loops: CDR1 MNHEY, CDR2 SVGEGT. There are 15 residues in the CDR3. The CDR3 loop reads CASSYAGGGNQPQHF. CDR3 nucleotides: TGTGCCAGCAGTTACGCAGGGGGAGGCAATCAGCCCCAGCATTTT.

The CDR3 is CASSELVLKETQYF. The DNA for the CDR3 is TGTGCCAGCAGTGAATTGGTTCTCAAAGAGACCCAGTACTTC. The rearrangement uses TRBV6-1 and TRBJ2-5; no firm D call. Germline CDR1 MNHNS, CDR2 SASEGT. The CDR3 is 14 amino acids. The V gene lost 2 bases and the J gene lost 3 bases, with 10 bases spanning the gap.

This clone was seen a handful of times. The genes are TRBV5-1 and TRBJ1-1, with D unclear. Germline CDR1 and CDR2: SGHRS and YFSETQ. V lost 2 bases to trimming and J lost 3 bases, with 8 bases between them. This CDR3 has 13 residues. Here the CDR3 DNA reads TGCGCCAGCAGCTTCTCCCCGGACACTGAAGCTTTCTTT. It codes for CASSFSPDTEAFF.

The chain employs TRBV28 and TRBJ1-6; D gene unclear. Germline loops: CDR1 MDHEN, CDR2 SYDVKM. CDR3 size: 12 residues. V lost 2 bases, J lost 13 bases, and 9 bases lay in between. CDR3: CASSLRVPPLHF. DNA for the CDR3: TGTGCCAGCAGTTTAAGGGTTCCCCCCCTCCACTTT.